These 26 T cell receptor beta chains came from one sample sequenced in a study of blood T cell repertoires in COVID-19. Produced via immunoSEQ multiplex PCR; TCRdb's table is partial and in-frame only. This sample has around 65,000 clones, with around 77% found just once. Specimen: peripheral blood. The source is a man between 60 and 75 years old with acute or convalescent COVID-19.

The CDR3 reads CAGRDRNYGYTF. As DNA, the CDR3 is TGTGCCGGGCGGGACAGAAACTATGGCTACACCTTC. This chain links TRBV19 with TRBJ1-2; 7 bases align to TRBD1. Trimming at V came to 11 bases and at J to 2 bases, leaving 5 bases not matched to a gene. The CDR3 loop spans 12 amino acids. CDR1 is LNHDA and CDR2 is SQIVND in the germline V gene (reference sequence).

The CDR3: CASSLTRDTEAFF. The CDR3, as DNA: TGTGCCAGCAGCTTGACCCGGGACACTGAAGCTTTCTTT. The chain combines TRBV13 with TRBJ1-1, with no clear D. Deletions cut 3 bases from V and 3 bases from J, with 8 bases between. CDR1 is PRHDT, CDR2 FYEKMQ, per germline (reference sequence). The CDR3 consists of 13 residues.

The chain carries TRBV15 and TRBJ1-6, with D uncertain. Germline values: CDR1 LNHNV, CDR2 YYDKDF (reference sequence). The ends were cut back, 5 bases at V and 9 bases at J, with 14 bases in the middle. The CDR3 consists of 14 residues. The CDR3 DNA sequence: TGTGCCACCAGCCGAAAGAGCGGGAGTTCACCCCTCCACTTT. This sequence encodes CATSRKSGSSPLHF. Drawing the rest from reference TRBV15 and TRBJ1-6, the complete variable domain is DAMVIQNPRYQVTQFGKPVTLSCSQTLNHNVMYWYQQKSSQAPKLLFHYYDKDFNNEADTPDNFQSRRPNTSFCFLDIRSPGLGDTAMYLCATSRKSGSSPLHFGNGTRLTVT.

This chain joins TRBV27 and TRBJ2-7, with TRBD1 identical over 8 bases. The CDR3 spans 15 residues. J lost 4 bases, V lost 4 bases, and 9 bases had no gene match. The V gene's germline CDR1 is MNHEY and CDR2 SMNVEV (reference sequence). CDR3 in DNA: TGTGCCAGCAGTTCCCCGGGACAGGAAGTTTACGAGCAGTACTTC. It specifies CASSSPGQEVYEQYF.

V usage is TRBV13 and J usage is TRBJ1-2; the D is unclear. CDR1 PRHDT and CDR2 FYEKMQ come from the germline V gene (reference sequence). The CDR3 is made up of 14 amino acids. Trimming took off 3 bases at V and 6 bases at J, with 14 bases between the two ends. In nucleotides, the CDR3 is TGTGCCAGCAGCTTCGACCCGAGGGCTCATGGCTACACCTTC. This encodes CASSFDPRAHGYTF.

The chain is built from TRBV4-2 and TRBJ2-3, with D maybe TRBD1 (7 bases). CDR1 is LGHNA and CDR2 is YNFKEQ in the germline V gene. Deletions cut 5 bases from V and 6 bases from J, with 27 bases between. This CDR3 is built from 18 residues. CDR3 residues: CASSAGGKRGAGMDTQYF. CDR3 DNA sequence: TGTGCCAGCAGCGCAGGGGGTAAAAGGGGGGCCGGGATGGATACGCAGTATTTT.

Concerning this clone: At one boundary the junction diverges from the germline segment, which might be a read error. V gene TRBV28 combines with J gene TRBJ2-1; 10 nucleotides line up with TRBD1. This CDR3 has 16 residues. The germline V gene encodes CDR1 MDHEN and CDR2 SYDVKM. The CDR3 here is CASSLWTGGSYNEQFF. CDR3 coding DNA: TGTGCCAGCAGTCTATGGACAGGGGGCTCCTACAATGAGCAGTTCTTC.

This rearrangement joins TRBV6-2 or TRBV6-3 to TRBJ1-4; a weak D match, TRBD1 (6 bases). Per the germline V gene, CDR1 is MNHEY and CDR2 is SVGEGT. This CDR3 is 13 amino acids long. V lost 2 bases, J lost 8 bases, and 9 bases lay in between. The CDR3 coding sequence is TGTGCCAGCAGTTACAGGGGGTTCGAAAAACTGTTTTTT. The encoded protein is CASSYRGFEKLFF.

V is TRBV18 and J is TRBJ2-7; the D gene is possibly TRBD1 (6 bases). The CDR3 is made up of 15 amino acids. The germline gives CDR1 KGHSH, CDR2 LQKENI. Trimming left V 4 bases short and J 2 bases short, with 15 bases between. The CDR3 bases are TGTGCCAGCTCACTACAGGGATTGGGGGCCTACGAGCAGTACTTC. As protein: CASSLQGLGAYEQYF.

The chain carries TRBV7-9 and TRBJ2-2, with 11 positions matching TRBD1. The length of the CDR3 is 16 residues. Trimming at V came to 4 bases and at J to 5 bases, leaving 6 bases not matched to a gene. Germline V gene data show CDR1 as SEHNR and CDR2 as FQNEAQ (reference sequence). CDR3 region: CASSSRTGGGTGELFF. In DNA form, the CDR3 reads TGTGCCAGCAGCTCACGGACAGGGGGCGGGACCGGGGAGCTGTTTTTT.

This clone has just a few counts. The chain employs TRBV4-3 and TRBJ1-6, with D tentatively TRBD1 (6 bases). Germline values: CDR1 LGHNA, CDR2 YSLEER. The CDR3 length is 15 residues. V was clipped by 3 bases and J by 5 bases, with 11 bases between them. In nucleotides, the CDR3 is TGCGCCAGCAGCCATGGGCGACAGGATAATTCACCCCTCCACTTT. This encodes CASSHGRQDNSPLHF.

This chain joins TRBV19 and TRBJ2-2; a possible D gene is TRBD2 (6 bases). Looked up from germline, CDR1 is LNHDA and CDR2 is SQIVND (reference sequence). Trimming cost V 6 bases and J 4 bases, with 18 bases left between them. The CDR3 has 16 amino acids. CDR3 loop: CASRKFGTSITGELFF. The CDR3 nucleotides read TGTGCCAGTAGGAAATTTGGGACTTCAATCACCGGGGAGCTGTTTTTT.

This chain uses TRBV23-1 with TRBJ2-1; 7 nucleotides line up with TRBD2. TRBV23-1 falls under the ORF class, with uncertain function. The CDR3 loop spans 17 amino acids. V lost 0 bases and J lost 4; bases outside the gene matches: 9. The CDR3 is CASSQSFTSVGYNEQFF. As DNA, the CDR3 is TGCGCCAGCAGTCAATCGTTTACTAGCGTTGGTTACAATGAGCAGTTCTTC.

The chain is built from TRBV9 and TRBJ2-3; 11 bases are a match to TRBD2. Losses at the gene ends were 4 bases for V and 5 bases for J; bases not matched to a gene: 12. CDR3 length: 17 residues. The germline CDR1 and CDR2 sequences are SGDLS and YYNGEE. The CDR3 spells CASSPTLAGGGEDTQYF. The CDR3 DNA reads as TGTGCCAGCAGCCCTACTCTAGCGGGGGGCGGGGAAGATACGCAGTATTTT.

The V call is TRBV3-1 (or the pseudogene TRBV3-2), the J call TRBJ2-5; D is uncertain. The V end lost 4 bases, the J end lost 0 bases, and 3 bases lay between the germline ends. Germline CDR1 and CDR2: LGHDT and YNNKEL (reference sequence). The CDR3 has 12 amino acids. CDR3 amino acids: CASSPYQETQYF. Written as DNA, the CDR3 is TGTGCCAGCAGCCCTTACCAAGAGACCCAGTACTTC.

Comments on this clone: This likely comes from a read error, as the CDR3 has no conserved phenylalanine or tryptophan at its end. The DNA is left out, because the CDR3 cannot be placed on it with certainty; the CDR3 is given as TCRdb lists it. The chain is built from TRBV30 and TRBJ2-3; the tabulated D call, TRBD2, remains unverified against the DNA. The CDR3 adds up to 15 amino acids, both ends counted. CDR1 and CDR2 from the germline V gene are GTSNPN and SVGIG (reference sequence). The CDR3 protein is CAWRSAGGLPTTQII.

The chain employs TRBV15 and TRBJ1-1; D not resolved. CDR1 is LNHNV, CDR2 YYDKDF, per germline (reference sequence). This CDR3 comprises 13 residues. V dropped 1 base and J dropped 1 base, with 4 bases sitting between them. CDR3 coding DNA: TGTGCCACCAGCAGAGGGCAGAACACTGAAGCTTTCTTT. It translates to CATSRGQNTEAFF.

This sequence joins TRBV2 and TRBJ1-5; TRBD1 matches at 7 bases. The CDR3 is made up of 14 amino acids. Unmatched junction bases numbered 8, after V lost 5 bases and J lost 7 bases. Germline CDR1 and CDR2: SNHLY and FYNNEI. The CDR3 loop reads CASSTDRAGQPQHF. The CDR3 coding sequence is TGTGCCAGCAGTACCGACAGGGCGGGGCAGCCCCAGCATTTT.

The rearrangement joins TRBV7-3 to TRBJ1-6; the D gene is possibly TRBD1 (6 bases). Germline loops: CDR1 SGHTA, CDR2 FQGTGA. The CDR3 is made up of 14 amino acids. V lost 3 bases to trimming and J lost 9 bases, with 12 bases between them. The CDR3 sequence is CASSFGGDSSPLHF. CDR3 in DNA: TGTGCCAGCAGCTTTGGGGGCGACAGTTCACCCCTCCACTTT.

This sequence joins TRBV2 and TRBJ2-7; 7 bases match TRBD2. This CDR3 is built from 13 residues. CDR1 and CDR2 (germline): SNHLY, FYNNEI. After removal of 8 bases from V and 6 bases from J, the junction contained 10 bases not matched to a gene. The DNA for the CDR3 is TGTGCCAGCGGCCCGGGGGGTAGGGGCGAGCAGTACTTC. Encoded protein: CASGPGGRGEQYF.

The chain couples TRBV4-1 to TRBJ1-2, with D perhaps TRBD1 (6 bases). Trimming cost V 0 bases and J 7 bases, with 15 bases left between them. CDR3 length equals 15 residues. CDR1 and CDR2 from the germline V gene are MGHRA and YSYEKL. CDR3 residues: CASSQDTGAGGGYTF. The CDR3 bases are TGCGCCAGCAGCCAAGATACGGGGGCGGGGGGTGGCTACACCTTC.

The chain recombines TRBV5-1 with TRBJ1-2; D not certain. Between the trimmed V and J ends, which lost 0 bases and 10 bases, there was a span of 10 bases. The CDR3 consists of 12 residues. Germline V gene lookup returns CDR1 SGHRS and CDR2 YFSETQ. The CDR3 reads CASSLEAATYTF. The CDR3 DNA reads TGCGCCAGCAGCTTGGAAGCCGCCACCTACACCTTC.

V usage is TRBV6-5 and J usage is TRBJ1-2; 7 bases are shared with TRBD1. Germline CDR1 is MNHEY and CDR2 is SVGAGI. Germline trimming cut 6 bases from V and 8 bases from J; bases unmatched to any gene: 6. The CDR3 contains 12 residues. This CDR3 is CASSPTGWGYTF. As DNA, the CDR3 is TGTGCCAGCAGCCCGACAGGGTGGGGCTACACCTTC.

This clone was detected only once. The V call is TRBV9, the J call TRBJ2-7; 10 positions match TRBD1. After removal of 4 bases from V and 5 bases from J, the junction contained 6 bases not matched to a gene. Per germline, CDR1 SGDLS and CDR2 YYNGEE. The CDR3 length is 14 residues. CDR3 residues: CASSIRDRGHEQYF. CDR3 DNA: TGTGCCAGCAGCATACGGGACAGGGGCCACGAGCAGTACTTC.

The chain carries TRBV9 and TRBJ1-4; 12 positions match TRBD1. The ends lost 3 bases at V and 7 bases at J; junction bases unmatched: 19. Germline assignment: CDR1 SGDLS and CDR2 YYNGEE. The CDR3 consists of 20 residues. As DNA, the CDR3 is TGTGCCAGCAGCGACAAGAAAACGTCCCGGGACAGGGGGCTAGGTGAAAAACTGTTTTTT. Amino acid sequence: CASSDKKTSRDRGLGEKLFF.

The V and J genes are TRBV7-2 and TRBJ2-5; 10 nucleotides align to TRBD2. This CDR3 is 16 amino acids long. CDR1 and CDR2 (germline): SGHTA, FQGNSA. J gave up 2 bases and V 1 base, and 4 bases lay outside the gene matches. As DNA, the CDR3 is TGTGCCAGCAGCTTAGTAGCGGGGGGCCCTCAAGAGACCCAGTACTTC. Protein sequence: CASSLVAGGPQETQYF.